A selection of T cell receptor beta chains follows, all from one sample in a study of cytotoxic CD8 clonotypes in ibrutinib-treated CLL. Data came from immunoSEQ multiplex PCR; TCRdb stores just in-frame clones and leaves some out. The sample carries approximately 22,000 clones, 70% to 85% recorded once. The specimen comprised PBMCs, sampled before ibrutinib treatment. The receptors here all came from a human donor with chronic lymphocytic leukemia. Both conserved end residues are trimmed from each CDR3.

cdr3_aa: ASREESGIGELF; j_call: TRBJ2-2; v_call: TRBV6-4
cdr3_aa: ASSPTRLAGSGEQF; j_call: TRBJ2-1; v_call: TRBV7-3
cdr3_aa: ASQSLAGDEQY; j_call: TRBJ2-7; v_call: TRBV27
cdr3_aa: ATAADPTNYGYT; j_call: TRBJ1-2; v_call: TRBV6-5
cdr3_aa: ATSRGGVAGGSEQF; j_call: TRBJ2-1; v_call: TRBV15
cdr3_aa: ASSQTRVGTYNEQF; j_call: TRBJ2-1; v_call: TRBV14
cdr3_aa: ASSSSLRAGTQY; j_call: TRBJ2-5; v_call: TRBV7-3
cdr3_aa: ASSPDRGDTEAF; j_call: TRBJ1-1; v_call: TRBV6-1
cdr3_aa: ASSSRTSGNTDTQY; j_call: TRBJ2-3; v_call: TRBV5-1
cdr3_aa: ASSSQGGLPSYEQY; j_call: TRBJ2-7; v_call: TRBV7-2
cdr3_aa: ASSLRPFASGIYEQY; j_call: TRBJ2-7; v_call: TRBV28
cdr3_aa: ASSLDPHDRGGSYEQY; j_call: TRBJ2-7; v_call: TRBV5-5
cdr3_aa: ATSRPTGTGSYEQY; j_call: TRBJ2-7; v_call: TRBV15
cdr3_aa: ASSPRTSQETQY; j_call: TRBJ2-5; v_call: TRBV9
cdr3_aa: ASSLGLAGDTGANVLT; j_call: TRBJ2-6; v_call: TRBV7-2
cdr3_aa: ASSPGAGARTNEKLF; j_call: TRBJ1-4; v_call: TRBV5-1
cdr3_aa: ASRGYREAKNIQY; j_call: TRBJ2-4; v_call: TRBV21-1
cdr3_aa: ASSFDRDEVF; j_call: TRBJ1-4; v_call: TRBV5-4
cdr3_aa: ASTDQGTGNTEAF; j_call: TRBJ1-1; v_call: TRBV6-6
cdr3_aa: ASSQQGSSGNTIY; j_call: TRBJ1-3; v_call: TRBV11-2
cdr3_aa: ATSRDRGSHEKLF; j_call: TRBJ1-4; v_call: TRBV15
cdr3_aa: ASSEKYLNQPQH; j_call: TRBJ1-5; v_call: TRBV28
cdr3_aa: ASSRGGSRGTDTQY; j_call: TRBJ2-3; v_call: TRBV5-4
cdr3_aa: ASSVDYNTEELF; j_call: TRBJ2-2; v_call: TRBV18
cdr3_aa: ASSRDGTNTEAF; j_call: TRBJ1-1; v_call: TRBV5-7
cdr3_aa: AISDDWGGRFPYEQY; j_call: TRBJ2-7; v_call: TRBV10-3
cdr3_aa: ASSLDASSGRVYEQY; j_call: TRBJ2-7; v_call: TRBV5-1
cdr3_aa: ASRLGQLNTEAF; j_call: TRBJ1-1; v_call: TRBV27
cdr3_aa: ASRARTSALTSNEQF; j_call: TRBJ2-1; v_call: TRBV2
cdr3_aa: SSGQGYEQY; j_call: TRBJ2-7; v_call: TRBV20-1
cdr3_aa: ASSTRGLSNQPQH; j_call: TRBJ1-5; v_call: TRBV4-1
cdr3_aa: ASSGGHSGANVLT; j_call: TRBJ2-6; v_call: TRBV2
cdr3_aa: ASSLLDTTYEQY; j_call: TRBJ2-7; v_call: TRBV7-2
cdr3_aa: ATAPEPAGEPSTDTQY; j_call: TRBJ2-3; v_call: TRBV2
cdr3_aa: ASSDSYEQY; j_call: TRBJ2-7; v_call: TRBV2
cdr3_aa: ASTQGVESAGELF; j_call: TRBJ2-2; v_call: TRBV28
cdr3_aa: SAMVPINEQF; j_call: TRBJ2-1; v_call: TRBV29-1